This paragraph reports one T cell receptor (beta chain). Its antigen is unidentified. The sample belongs to a study of cytomegalovirus exposure and HLA in healthy donors. Trimming cost V 5 bases and J 4 bases, with 14 bases left between them. CDR3 size: 14 residues. Per germline, CDR1 MNHEY and CDR2 SMNVEV (reference sequence). It was with 60 Vbeta and 13 Jbeta primers that the PCR ran. As originally analysed: Later, an analysis found 80 million or so unique TCR beta chains, and around 12 million of these were shared. The repertoire was sequenced with immunoSEQ multiplex PCR; TCRdb's copy has only in-frame clones and lacks some. For V, J and clone size, that table is used; D and trimming come from the DNA. The sample gives 100,000 or so clones, around four fifths of which show up once; approximately 2.8% is in the top ten. Regarding the study as a whole: In a later analysis, CMV-associated beta chains were mostly HLA-associated, it appeared.

Material: PBMCs. The rearrangement joins TRBV27 to TRBJ1-1; TRBD1 might be the D (5 bases). The receptor was derived from a man in his forties or fifties in good health and CMV-seronegative. This CDR3 reads CASSTTGGGTEAFF. DNA of the CDR3: TGTGCCAGCAGTACGACCGGGGGGGGCACTGAAGCTTTCTTT.